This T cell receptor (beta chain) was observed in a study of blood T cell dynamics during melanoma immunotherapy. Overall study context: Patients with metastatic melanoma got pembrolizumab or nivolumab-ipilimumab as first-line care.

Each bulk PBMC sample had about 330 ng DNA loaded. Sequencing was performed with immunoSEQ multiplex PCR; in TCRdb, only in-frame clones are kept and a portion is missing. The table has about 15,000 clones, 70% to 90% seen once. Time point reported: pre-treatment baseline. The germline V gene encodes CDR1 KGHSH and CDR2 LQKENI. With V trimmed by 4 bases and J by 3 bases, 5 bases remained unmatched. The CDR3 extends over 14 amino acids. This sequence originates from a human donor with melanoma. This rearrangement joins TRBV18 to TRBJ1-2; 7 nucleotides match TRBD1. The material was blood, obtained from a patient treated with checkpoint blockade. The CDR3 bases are TGTGCCAGCTCACGAACCGGGACAGACTATGGCTACACCTTC. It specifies CASSRTGTDYGYTF.